This T cell receptor beta chain derives from a study of early T cells in non-severe SARS-CoV-2 infection. Study overall: Chains were not paired, and sequencing was done on bulk RNA from unsorted whole blood.

V lost 8 bases and J lost 7, with 17 bases in between. Per the germline V gene, CDR1 is MNHNY and CDR2 is SVGAGI (reference sequence). CDR3 length: 13 residues. TCRdb re-analysed the 5' RACE reads in MiXCR, keeping a single row per CDR3 protein. The sample consists of about 83,000 distinct CDR3 sequences, approximately 13% of them appearing once. The rearrangement links TRBV6-6 to TRBJ2-5; D is unclear. Material: whole blood. The TCR originated in an adult who was a healthcare worker with PCR-confirmed SARS-CoV-2 infection or an uninfected control (not recorded which). In nucleotides, the CDR3 is TGTGCCAGCGCTCTAGGTATTAGTCCGACCCAGTACTTC. Its translation: CASALGISPTQYF.